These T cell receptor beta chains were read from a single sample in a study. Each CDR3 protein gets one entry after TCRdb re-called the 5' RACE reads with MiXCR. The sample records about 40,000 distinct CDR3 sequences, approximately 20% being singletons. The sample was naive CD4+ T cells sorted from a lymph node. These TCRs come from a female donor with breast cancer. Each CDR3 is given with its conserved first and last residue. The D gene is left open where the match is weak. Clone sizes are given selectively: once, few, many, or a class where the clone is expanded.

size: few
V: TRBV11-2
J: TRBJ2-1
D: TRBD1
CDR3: CASSLDQGDEQFF
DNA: TGTGCCAGCAGCTTAGATCAGGGGGATGAGCAGTTCTTC

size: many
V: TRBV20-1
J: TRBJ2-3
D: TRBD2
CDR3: CSASLAGVDTQYF
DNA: TGCAGTGCTTCCCTAGCGGGAGTAGATACGCAGTATTTT

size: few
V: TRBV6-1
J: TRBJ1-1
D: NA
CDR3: CASSERVKVTEAFF
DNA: TGTGCCAGCAGTGAGAGGGTTAAAGTGACTGAAGCTTTCTTT

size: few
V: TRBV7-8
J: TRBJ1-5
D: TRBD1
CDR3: CASSFDRGQPQHF
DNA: TGTGCCAGCAGCTTCGACAGGGGCCAGCCCCAGCATTTT

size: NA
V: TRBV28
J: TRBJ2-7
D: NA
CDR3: CATGNYEQYF
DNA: TGTGCCACCGGAAACTACGAGCAGTACTTC

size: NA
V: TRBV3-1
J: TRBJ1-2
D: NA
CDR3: CASSHHGSGLTVINYGYTF
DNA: TGTGCCAGCAGCCACCATGGATCTGGGTTGACGGTAATAAACTATGGCTACACCTTC

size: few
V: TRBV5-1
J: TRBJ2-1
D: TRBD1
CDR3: CASSPGQGIGSYNEQFF
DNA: TGCGCCAGCAGCCCGGGACAGGGAATAGGGTCCTACAATGAGCAGTTCTTC

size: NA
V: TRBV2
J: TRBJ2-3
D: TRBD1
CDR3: CASSPSTFQSTGGF
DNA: TGTGCCAGTAGCCCGTCCACGTTCCAATCAACAGGGGGTTTT

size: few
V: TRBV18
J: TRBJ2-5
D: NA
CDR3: CASSPPYSLKETQYF
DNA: TGTGCCAGCTCACCACCGTACAGCCTAAAAGAGACCCAGTACTTC

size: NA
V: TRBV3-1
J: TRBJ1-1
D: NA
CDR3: CASSQGQNTEAFF
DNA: TGTGCCAGCAGCCAAGGACAGAACACTGAAGCTTTCTTT

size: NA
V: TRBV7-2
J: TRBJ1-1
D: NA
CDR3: CASSQGQLEAFF
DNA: TGTGCCAGCAGCCAAGGACAGCTTGAAGCTTTCTTT

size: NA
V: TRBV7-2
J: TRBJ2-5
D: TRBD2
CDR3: CASSLGRAGGETQYF
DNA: TGTGCCAGCAGCTTAGGGCGTGCGGGGGGGGAGACCCAGTACTTC

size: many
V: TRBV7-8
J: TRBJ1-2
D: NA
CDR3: CASSPSTGYYSGGGYTF
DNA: TGTGCCAGCAGCCCTAGTACAGGCTACTATTCGGGAGGGGGCTACACCTTC

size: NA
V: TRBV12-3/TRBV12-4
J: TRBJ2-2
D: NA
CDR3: CASSFAGNTGELFF
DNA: TGTGCCAGCAGTTTCGCGGGGAACACCGGGGAGCTGTTTTTT

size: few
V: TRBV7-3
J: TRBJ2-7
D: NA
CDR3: CASSPLGGVEQYF
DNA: TGTGCCAGCAGCCCACTCGGGGGCGTCGAGCAGTACTTC

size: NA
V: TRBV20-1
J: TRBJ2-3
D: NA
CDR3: CSARPGDTQYF
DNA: TGCAGTGCTAGACCGGGGGATACGCAGTATTTT

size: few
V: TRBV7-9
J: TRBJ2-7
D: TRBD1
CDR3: CASSPRGTQSYEQYF
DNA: TGTGCCAGCAGCCCCAGGGGGACCCAGTCCTACGAGCAGTACTTC

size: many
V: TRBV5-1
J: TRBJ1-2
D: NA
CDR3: CASSLEPTRGRRHGYTF
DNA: TGCGCCAGCAGCTTGGAACCGACCCGGGGGCGTCGTCATGGCTACACCTTC

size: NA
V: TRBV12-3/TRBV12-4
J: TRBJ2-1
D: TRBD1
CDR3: CASRPGTGAHNEQFF
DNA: TGTGCCAGCAGGCCCGGGACAGGGGCCCACAATGAGCAGTTCTTC

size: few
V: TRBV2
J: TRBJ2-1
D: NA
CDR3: CASAKQGEQFF
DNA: TGTGCCAGCGCCAAGCAGGGTGAGCAGTTCTTC

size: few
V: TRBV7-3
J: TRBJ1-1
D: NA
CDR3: CASSSAAYTEAFF
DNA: TGTGCCAGCAGCTCCGCTGCGTACACTGAAGCTTTCTTT

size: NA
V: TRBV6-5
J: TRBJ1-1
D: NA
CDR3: CASISGVRAFF
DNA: TGTGCCAGCATCTCAGGGGTGCGAGCTTTCTTT

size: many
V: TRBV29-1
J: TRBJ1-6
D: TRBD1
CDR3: CSARTGAGDSPLHF
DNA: TGCAGCGCTAGAACAGGGGCGGGGGATTCACCCCTCCACTTT

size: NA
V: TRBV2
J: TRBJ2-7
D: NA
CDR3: CASSDQTRAGEQYF
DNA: TGTGCCAGCAGTGACCAGACAAGGGCAGGCGAGCAGTACTTC

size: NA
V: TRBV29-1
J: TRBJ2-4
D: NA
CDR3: CSVYSPLAKNIQCF
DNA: TGCAGCGTCTACAGTCCCCTAGCCAAAAACATTCAGTGCTTC

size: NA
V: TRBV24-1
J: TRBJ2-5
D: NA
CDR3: CATSDPGTAQETQCF
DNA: TGTGCCACCAGTGATCCCGGGACGGCGCAAGAGACCCAGTGCTTC

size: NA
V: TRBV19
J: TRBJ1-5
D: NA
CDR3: CASSVRTHQPQHF
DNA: TGTGCCAGTAGTGTGAGGACTCATCAGCCCCAGCATTTT

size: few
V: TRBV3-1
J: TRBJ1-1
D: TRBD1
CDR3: CASNRQGKNTEAFF
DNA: TGTGCCAGCAACCGACAGGGGAAAAACACTGAAGCTTTCTTT

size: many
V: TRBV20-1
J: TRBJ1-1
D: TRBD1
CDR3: CSARSTGGHNEAFF
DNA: TGCAGTGCTAGGTCGACAGGGGGCCACAATGAAGCTTTCTTT

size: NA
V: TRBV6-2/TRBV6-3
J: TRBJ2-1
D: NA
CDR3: CASSYMNQASNEQFF
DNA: TGTGCCAGCAGTTACATGAACCAAGCATCCAATGAGCAGTTCTTC

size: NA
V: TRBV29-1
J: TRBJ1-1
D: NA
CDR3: CSAGTAQTEAFF
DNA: TGCAGCGCCGGGACTGCCCAGACTGAAGCTTTCTTT

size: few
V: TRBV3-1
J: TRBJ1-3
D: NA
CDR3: CASSQTDGGSGNTIYF
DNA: TGTGCCAGCAGCCAAACCGACGGCGGCTCTGGAAACACCATATATTTT

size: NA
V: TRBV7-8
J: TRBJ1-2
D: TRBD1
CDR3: CASSLADRGIIGYTF
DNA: TGTGCCAGCAGCTTAGCAGACAGGGGGATAATTGGCTACACCTTC

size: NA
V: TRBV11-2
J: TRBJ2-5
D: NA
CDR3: CASSLDSGAQETQYF
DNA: TGTGCCAGCAGCTTAGACTCGGGGGCTCAAGAGACCCAGTACTTC

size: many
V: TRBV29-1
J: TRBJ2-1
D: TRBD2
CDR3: CSVGGRARMFEQFF
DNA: TGCAGCGTTGGAGGGAGGGCCCGAATGTTTGAGCAGTTCTTC

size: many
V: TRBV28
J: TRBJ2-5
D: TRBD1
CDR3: CASSPGGTGSETQYF
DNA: TGTGCCAGCAGCCCAGGGGGGACAGGGAGCGAGACCCAGTACTTC

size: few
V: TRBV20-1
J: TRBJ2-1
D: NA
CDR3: CSARDLGGEQFF
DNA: TGCAGTGCTAGAGATCTGGGTGGTGAGCAGTTCTTC

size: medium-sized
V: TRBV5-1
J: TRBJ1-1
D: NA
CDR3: CASSLGQDRTEAFF
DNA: TGCGCCAGCAGCTTGGGACAGGATAGAACTGAAGCTTTCTTT

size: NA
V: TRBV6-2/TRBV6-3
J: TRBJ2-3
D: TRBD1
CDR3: CASRTGMGDTQYF
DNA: TGTGCCAGCCGGACAGGGATGGGAGATACGCAGTATTTT

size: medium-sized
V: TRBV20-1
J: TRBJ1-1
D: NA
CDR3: CSARGALEAFF
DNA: TGCAGTGCTAGAGGTGCGCTTGAAGCTTTCTTT

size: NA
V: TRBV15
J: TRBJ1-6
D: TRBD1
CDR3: CATSREGQDPFHF
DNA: TGTGCCACCAGCAGAGAAGGACAGGACCCCTTCCACTTT

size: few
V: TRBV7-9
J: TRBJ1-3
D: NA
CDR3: CASSLRDPSGNTIYF
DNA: TGTGCCAGCAGCTTAAGGGACCCCTCTGGAAACACCATATATTTT

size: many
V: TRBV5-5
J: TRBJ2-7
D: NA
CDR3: CASSLGTVAYEQYF
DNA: TGTGCCAGCAGCTTGGGGACAGTAGCCTACGAGCAGTACTTC

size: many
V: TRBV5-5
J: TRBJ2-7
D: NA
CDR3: CASSLKAPIIAYEQYF
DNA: TGTGCCAGCAGCTTGAAAGCACCCATTATCGCCTACGAGCAGTACTTC

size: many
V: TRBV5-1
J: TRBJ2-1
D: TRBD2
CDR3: CASSPSAGTSWTEQFF
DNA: TGCGCCAGCAGCCCCAGTGCCGGGACTAGCTGGACTGAGCAGTTCTTC

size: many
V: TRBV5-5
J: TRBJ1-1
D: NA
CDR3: CASSIQGQNTEAFF
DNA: TGTGCCAGCAGCATACAGGGCCAGAACACTGAAGCTTTCTTT

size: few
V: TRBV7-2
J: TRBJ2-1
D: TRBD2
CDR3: CASRPPGLESYNEQFF
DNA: TGTGCCAGCAGACCACCGGGACTAGAGTCCTACAATGAGCAGTTCTTC

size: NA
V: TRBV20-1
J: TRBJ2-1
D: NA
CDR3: CRAVDSRTQNEQFF
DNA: TGCAGGGCAGTGGACTCCCGTACACAGAATGAGCAGTTCTTC

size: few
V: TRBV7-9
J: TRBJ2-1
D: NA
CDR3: CASSFTRNEQFF
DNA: TGTGCCAGCAGCTTCACCCGCAATGAGCAGTTCTTC

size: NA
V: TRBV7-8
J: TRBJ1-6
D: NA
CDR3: CASSWGLGKNSPLHF
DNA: TGTGCCAGCAGCTGGGGCCTGGGCAAGAATTCACCCCTCCACTTT

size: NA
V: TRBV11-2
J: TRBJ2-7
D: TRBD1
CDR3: CASSPGGRTYEQYF
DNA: TGTGCCAGCAGCCCAGGGGGACGCACCTACGAGCAGTACTTC

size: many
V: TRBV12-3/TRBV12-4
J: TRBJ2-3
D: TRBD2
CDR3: CASSLALSTGRGDTQYF
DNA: TGTGCCAGCAGTTTAGCGCTGTCGACGGGGAGGGGAGATACGCAGTATTTT

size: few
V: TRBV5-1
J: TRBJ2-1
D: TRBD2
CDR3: CASSLAGDYNEQFF
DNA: TGCGCCAGCAGCTTAGCGGGGGACTACAATGAGCAGTTCTTC

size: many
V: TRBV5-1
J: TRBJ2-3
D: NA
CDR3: CASSSRWDTDTQYF
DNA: TGCGCCAGCAGCTCCCGGTGGGACACAGATACGCAGTATTTT

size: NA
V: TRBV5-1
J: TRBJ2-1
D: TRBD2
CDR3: CASSPIGGSNEQFF
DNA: TGCGCCAGCAGCCCAATAGGCGGGAGTAATGAGCAGTTCTTC